Many counts were recorded for the clone carrying this T cell receptor (beta chain). The target antigen is unknown. Trimming shortened V by 5 bases and J by 0 bases, and 14 bases separated the two germline ends. There are 16 residues in the CDR3. Construction of the TCRbeta library involved unique molecular identifiers. Each CDR3 protein is one row after TCRdb ran MiXCR on the PCR reads. This sample carries some 450,000 distinct CDR3 sequences, 43% of them seen once, and the ten largest clones take 25% to 30%. The data derive from a study of T-cell reconstitution after alpha-beta-depleted transplantation in children. Broader study findings: Reports say that about two months after transplant, the alpha-beta T cells came out of several hundred graft clones that had expanded. A year post-transplant, T-cell counts and diversity derived mostly from newly produced T cells. Certain patients had high TCRbeta diversity at day 60, and it came from recipient T cells and thymic progenitors that survived.

This TCR derives from a girl aged 2 to 9 with aplastic anemia, due to receive a stem cell transplant. The chain links TRBV12-3 or TRBV12-4 to TRBJ1-5; D unresolved. Specimen: PBMCs, collected before TCRalphabeta/CD19-depleted stem cell transplant. CDR3 DNA: TGTGCCAGCAGTCTAAAACGGGCCTTTAGCAATCAGCCCCAGCATTTT. This gives the protein CASSLKRAFSNQPQHF.